This T cell receptor (beta chain) comes out of a study of T-cell memory formation after mild COVID-19. Details on this clonotype: Its antigen is still unknown.

Whole-study results and caveats: Day 15 to 85 contracting clones showed balanced CD4/CD8; later expanders leaned CD4+.

Germline CDR1 MNHEY, CDR2 SVGEGT. Trimming left V 0 bases short and J 5 bases short, with 17 bases between. There are 17 residues in the CDR3. 5'RACE primed from the constant segment yielded TCR alpha and TCR beta cDNA libraries bearing sample barcodes and UMIs. TCRdb re-called the 5' RACE reads with MiXCR, one entry per CDR3 protein. Among roughly 280,000 distinct CDR3 sequences listed, 7.5% to 9.5% were seen once. This chain uses TRBV6-2 or TRBV6-3 with TRBJ2-1; no reliable D call. This receptor was obtained from a man aged 18 to 30 who had mild COVID-19 (a few samples of this study predate the infection). Cell type and time point are not known. Sequencing was done on a sample of PBMCs or a T cell subset sorted from them (not recorded which). The CDR3 nucleotides read TGTGCCAGCAGTTACTCAGCGTCAGGCGCCACGGACAATGAGCAGTTCTTC. This sequence encodes CASSYSASGATDNEQFF.